Shown below are 20 T cell receptor beta chains from a single sample sequenced in a study of CD8+CD57+ T cells in acquired aplastic anemia. Profiling that covered TCR beta VDJ and CDR3 relied on genomic DNA as its template. TCRdb itself ran the reads through MiXCR, one entry per CDR3 protein. The data show a few hundred thousand distinct CDR3 sequences, 65% to 75% seen once. Sequenced material: sorted CD4+, CD8+, or CD8+CD57+ T cells (not recorded which) from PBMCs. These receptors all come from a human donor in good health, serving as a control.

This chain links TRBV7-2 with TRBJ1-5; no clear D. V was pared by 2 bases and J by 13 bases, with 24 bases between. Germline V lookup: CDR1 SGHTA, CDR2 FQGNSA. The CDR3 spans 16 residues. The CDR3 here is CASSLWTGDAIYLQHF. The CDR3 DNA is TGTGCCAGCAGCTTATGGACGGGAGACGCCATATACCTTCAGCATTTT. The full variable domain, in which reference TRBV7-2 and TRBJ1-5 provide the parts outside the CDR3, is GAGVSQSPSNKVTEKGKDVELRCDPISGHTALYWYRQSLGQGLEFLIYFQGNSAPDKSGLPSDRFSAERTGGSVSTLTIQRTQQEDSAVYLCASSLWTGDAIYLQHFGDGTRLSIL.

Comments on this clonotype: At one end the junction does not follow the germline gene, possibly because of a read error. The rearrangement joins TRBV12-3 or TRBV12-4 to TRBJ1-5; TRBD1 is a possible D gene (5 bases). CDR3 length: 15 residues. The CDR3 here is CASSLDSQRNQPQHF. The CDR3 nucleotides are TGTGCCAGCAGCTTAGACAGTCAACGCAATCAGCCCCAGCATTTT.

Details on this clonotype: With a much larger clone just one base away, this may be a read error. The genes are TRBV5-1 and TRBJ1-4, with D maybe TRBD1 (5 bases). CDR1 is SGHRS, CDR2 YFSETQ, per germline. CDR3 size: 15 residues. CDR3 loop: CASSWQGGFNDKLFF. The CDR3 DNA follows: TGCGCCAGCAGCTGGCAGGGAGGGTTTAATGATAAACTGTTTTTT.

The CDR3 nucleotides are TGTGCCAGCAGCGAAGACGAGGGCGTTTATCAGCCGCTGCATTTT. It is translated as CASSEDEGVYQPLHF. The chain links TRBV7-2 to TRBJ1-5; no clear D gene. The CDR3 is 15 residues long. V gave up 5 bases and J gave up 15 bases, with 26 bases separating them. Germline V gene lookup returns CDR1 SGHTA and CDR2 FQGNSA.

This chain uses TRBV5-1 with TRBJ1-6; D unclear. The CDR3 has 14 residues. Trimming removed 0 bases at V and 7 bases at J, with 8 bases between. Per the germline V gene, CDR1 is SGHRS and CDR2 is YFSETQ. CDR3 bases: TGCGCCAGCAGCTTGGGGGAGAGGAATTCACCCCTCCACTTT. As protein: CASSLGERNSPLHF. The whole variable domain, remainder taken from reference TRBV5-1 and TRBJ1-6, is KAGVTQTPRYLIKTRGQQVTLSCSPISGHRSVSWYQQTPGQGLQFLFEYFSETQRNKGNFPGRFSGRQFSNSRSEMNVSTLELGDSALYLCASSLGERNSPLHFGNGTRLTVT.

Details on this clonotype: A much larger clonotype is one base distant, so this may be a read error. The CDR3 region is CASSPSPRNTMYF. The DNA of the CDR3 is TGTGCCAGCAGTCCCTCTCCCCGAAACACCATGTATTTT. The rearrangement uses TRBV27 and TRBJ1-3; the D is unclear. The CDR3 runs 13 residues. Germline-derived CDR1 and CDR2 are MNHEY and SMNVEV (reference sequence).

Only a few counts were recorded for this clonotype. The V call is TRBV5-4, the J call TRBJ2-1; TRBD2 matches at 8 bases. After removal of 0 bases from V and 4 bases from J, the junction contained 6 bases not matched to a gene. CDR1 is SGHNT and CDR2 is YYREEE in the germline V gene (reference sequence). This CDR3 spans 16 amino acids. Here the CDR3 DNA reads TGTGCCAGCAGCTTGGGAGCCAGCGGGGGATACAATGAGCAGTTCTTC. Protein product: CASSLGASGGYNEQFF.

The V call is TRBV7-2, the J call TRBJ1-2; D perhaps matches TRBD1 (6 bases). The CDR3 is 13 residues long. The germline V gene encodes CDR1 SGHTA and CDR2 FQGNSA. V was trimmed by 5 bases and J by 2 bases, leaving 9 bases between them. The CDR3 region is CASSRDTNYGYTF. CDR3 DNA sequence: TGTGCCAGCAGCCGGGACACGAACTATGGCTACACCTTC.

This clonotype occurred a few times. One end of the junction does not line up with germline, which may come from a read error. The chain couples TRBV10-3 to TRBJ2-2, with D perhaps matching TRBD1 or TRBD2 (6 bases each). The germline V gene has CDR1 ENHRY and CDR2 SYGVKD. The CDR3 sequence is 17 residues long. The CDR3 coding sequence is TGTGCCAGTGACGGGGCGACAGGCCCGACGAACACCGGGGGGCTGTTTTTT. Residues: CASDGATGPTNTGGLFF.

As concerns this clonotype: An end of the junction does not agree with germline; a read error may underlie this. The CDR3 spells CASSGAAGTYDEQFF. In DNA, the CDR3 is TGTGCCAGCAGCGGTGCAGCGGGGACTTATGACGAGCAGTTTTTT. The genes are TRBV2 and TRBJ2-7; 7 positions match TRBD2. Germline loops: CDR1 SNHLY, CDR2 FYNNEI. This CDR3 comprises 15 residues. Together with reference TRBV2 and TRBJ2-7, the CDR3 gives the full variable domain: EPEVTQTPSHQVTQMGQEVILRCVPISNHLYFYWYRQILGQKVEFLVSFYNNEISEKSEIFDDQFSVERPDGSNFTLKIRSTKLEDSAMYFCASSGAAGTYDEQFFGPGTRLTVT.

In the case of this clonotype: At one of its ends the junction is not consistent with the germline gene, which may arise from a read error. The chain recombines TRBV7-6 with TRBJ1-6; TRBD1 is a possible D gene (6 bases). The CDR3 has 17 amino acids. Germline loops: CDR1 SGHVS, CDR2 FNYEAQ. The CDR3 loop reads CASSLGRSDRSNSPLHF. CDR3 bases: TGTGCCAGCAGTTTAGGTCGAAGCGACAGGTCGAATTCACCCCTCCACTTT.

A single count supports this clonotype. A junction end diverges from the germline sequence, so it may reflect a read error. This rearrangement joins TRBV7-2 to TRBJ1-3; D is unresolved. Germline values: CDR1 SGHTA, CDR2 FQGNSA. The CDR3 is 14 amino acids. The CDR3 DNA is TGTGCCAGCAGCTTACCAGGAGGAAGTAATTCACCCCTCTTT. Its translation is CASSLPGGSNSPLF.

This clonotype was detected many times. J is TRBJ1-5 and V is TRBV7-9; D unresolved. V was clipped by 5 bases and J by 7 bases, with 15 bases between them. CDR1 is SEHNR and CDR2 is FQNEAQ in the germline V gene (reference sequence). CDR3 length equals 14 residues. CDR3 in amino acids: CASSALGLGQPQHF. CDR3 DNA: TGTGCCAGCAGCGCACTCGGTCTCGGGCAGCCCCAGCATTTT.

This chain joins TRBV9 and TRBJ1-6; D not certain. V was pared by 0 bases and J by 10 bases, with 11 bases between. CDR1 and CDR2 (germline): SGDLS, YYNGEE. CDR3 length: 14 amino acids. Here the CDR3 reads CASSVAPGNSPLHF. The CDR3 DNA is TGTGCCAGCAGCGTAGCACCGGGGAACTCACCCCTCCACTTT. The full variable domain, rest sourced from reference TRBV9 and TRBJ1-6, is DSGVTQTPKHLITATGQRVTLRCSPRSGDLSVYWYQQSLDQGLQFLIQYYNGEERAKGNILERFSAQQFPDLHSELNLSSLELGDSALYFCASSVAPGNSPLHFGNGTRLTVT.

This clonotype showed up many times. The chain uses TRBV12-3 or TRBV12-4 and TRBJ2-7; TRBD1 matches at 9 bases. The CDR3 contains 14 residues. Unmatched junction bases numbered 9, after V lost 6 bases and J lost 6 bases. CDR3 sequence: CASSTGTGLSEQYF. CDR3 coding DNA: TGTGCCAGCAGCACCGGGACAGGGCTGTCCGAGCAGTACTTC.

CDR3 region: CASSKNRGVKKAFF. As DNA, the CDR3 is TGTGCCAGCAGCAAAAACAGGGGCGTCAAAAAAGCTTTCTTT. The chain uses TRBV3-1 and TRBJ1-1, with TRBD1 matching over 7 bases. The CDR3 runs 14 residues. J was trimmed by 9 bases and V by 5 bases; bases with no gene match: 12. CDR1 is LGHDT and CDR2 is YNNKEL in the germline V gene (reference sequence).

This rearrangement joins TRBV7-9 to TRBJ1-4; 9 bases line up with TRBD1. This CDR3 has 13 amino acids. CDR1 SEHNR and CDR2 FQNEAQ come from the germline V gene (reference sequence). Trimming took 4 bases from V and 10 from J; bases not matched to a gene: 4. Here the CDR3 DNA reads TGTGCCAGCAGCTGGGGACAGGGTGGAAAACTGTTTTTT. Its protein is CASSWGQGGKLFF.

Comment on this clonotype: One end of the junction does not line up with germline, which may come from a read error. The chain employs TRBV20-1 and TRBJ2-1; maybe TRBD1 (6 bases). The CDR3 is 11 residues long. Germline V gene data show CDR1 as DFQATT and CDR2 as SNEGSKA (reference sequence). In nucleotides, the CDR3 is TGCAGTGCTAGACAACAGGGTGCTGGGATCTTC. This gives the protein CSARQQGAGIF.

Remarks on this clonotype: The junction shows a germline mismatch at one end, possibly a read error. The rearrangement uses TRBV7-2 and TRBJ2-5, with D unclear. Germline assignment: CDR1 SGHTA and CDR2 FQGNSA. The CDR3 extends over 13 amino acids. CDR3 residues: CASSLGLRETKYF. The CDR3 region has the DNA TGTGCCAGCAGCCTGGGGTTGCGAGAGACCAAGTACTTC.

This clonotype was seen ten or more times. This sequence joins TRBV12-3 or TRBV12-4 and TRBJ2-4; no clear D. The CDR3 runs to 17 residues. Deletions cut 3 bases from V and 3 bases from J, with 18 bases between. The CDR3 loop is CASSFPPASSLKNIQYF. In nucleotides, the CDR3 is TGTGCCAGCAGTTTTCCCCCCGCCAGTTCCCTCAAAAACATTCAGTACTTC.